This T cell receptor beta chain derives from a study of tumor and adjacent non-tumor tissue in lung cancer. Regarding the study as a whole: Shorter survival was associated with higher TCR diversity in tumors.

Note on this clonotype: What it recognizes is unknown. The junction and the germline gene differ at one end; a read error may be behind it.

The library came from three nested PCR rounds adapted from ARM-PCR protocols. TCRdb reprocessed the multiplex PCR reads with MiXCR, giving one entry per CDR3 protein. The repertoire holds 75,000 to 95,000 distinct CDR3 sequences, with approximately 70% as singletons. Germline values: CDR1 SGHVS, CDR2 FQNEAQ. The CDR3 contains 14 residues. This sample's RNA came from whole unsorted tissue. The source material was lung tumor tissue. The chain uses TRBV7-8 and TRBJ1-1; 7 bases are a match to TRBD1. The TCR comes from a man in his fifties or sixties with non-small cell lung cancer. For the CDR3, the DNA is TGTGCCAGCAGCGATAGGACAGGAAACACTGAAACTTTCTTT. This gives the protein CASSDRTGNTETFF.